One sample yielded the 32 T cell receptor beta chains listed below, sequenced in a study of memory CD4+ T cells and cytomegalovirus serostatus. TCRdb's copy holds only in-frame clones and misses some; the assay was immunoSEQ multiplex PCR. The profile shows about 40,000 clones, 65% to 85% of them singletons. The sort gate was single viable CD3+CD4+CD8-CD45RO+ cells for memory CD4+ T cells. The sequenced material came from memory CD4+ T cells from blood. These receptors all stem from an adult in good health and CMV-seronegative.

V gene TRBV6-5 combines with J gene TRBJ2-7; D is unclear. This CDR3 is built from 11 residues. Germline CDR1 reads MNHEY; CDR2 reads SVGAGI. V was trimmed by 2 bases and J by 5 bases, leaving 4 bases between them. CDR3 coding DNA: TGTGCCAGCAGTTACGGCCACGAGCAGTACTTC. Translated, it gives CASSYGHEQYF.

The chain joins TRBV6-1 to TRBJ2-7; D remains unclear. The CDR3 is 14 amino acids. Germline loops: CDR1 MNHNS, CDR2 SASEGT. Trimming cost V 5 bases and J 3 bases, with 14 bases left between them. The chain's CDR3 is CASSTNGNLYEQYF. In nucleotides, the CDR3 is TGTGCCAGCAGTACCAACGGTAACCTCTACGAGCAGTACTTC.

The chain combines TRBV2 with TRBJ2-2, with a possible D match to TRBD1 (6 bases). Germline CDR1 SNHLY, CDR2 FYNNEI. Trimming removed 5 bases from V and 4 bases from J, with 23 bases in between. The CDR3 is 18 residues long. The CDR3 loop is CASSPNPGRGFVTGELFF. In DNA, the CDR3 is TGTGCCAGCAGTCCGAACCCGGGCAGGGGTTTTGTCACCGGGGAGCTGTTTTTT. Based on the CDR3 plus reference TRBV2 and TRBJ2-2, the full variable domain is EPEVTQTPSHQVTQMGQEVILRCVPISNHLYFYWYRQILGQKVEFLVSFYNNEISEKSEIFDDQFSVERPDGSNFTLKIRSTKLEDSAMYFCASSPNPGRGFVTGELFFGEGSRLTVL.

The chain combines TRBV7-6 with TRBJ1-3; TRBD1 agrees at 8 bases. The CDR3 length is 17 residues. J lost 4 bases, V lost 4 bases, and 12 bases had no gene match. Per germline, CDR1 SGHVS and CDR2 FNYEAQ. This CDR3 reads CASSSGQVQLNGNTIYF. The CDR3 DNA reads TGTGCCAGCAGCTCGGGACAGGTCCAGTTGAACGGAAACACCATATATTTT. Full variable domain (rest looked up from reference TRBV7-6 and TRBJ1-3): GAGVSQSPRYKVTKRGQDVALRCDPISGHVSLYWYRQALGQGPEFLTYFNYEAQQDKSGLPNDRFSAERPEGSISTLTIQRTEQRDSAMYRCASSSGQVQLNGNTIYFGEGSWLTVV.

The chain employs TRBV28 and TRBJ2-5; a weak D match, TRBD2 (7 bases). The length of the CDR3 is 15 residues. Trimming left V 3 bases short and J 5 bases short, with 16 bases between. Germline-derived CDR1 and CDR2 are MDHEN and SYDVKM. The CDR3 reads CASSLGGQGEETQYF. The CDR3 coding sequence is TGTGCCAGCAGTTTGGGGGGGCAGGGCGAGGAGACCCAGTACTTC.

The CDR3 here is CASSRGLSTDTQYF. In nucleotides, the CDR3 is TGTGCCAGCAGCCGCGGACTGTCAACAGATACGCAGTATTTT. The rearrangement joins TRBV7-2 to TRBJ2-3; TRBD2 might be the D (5 bases). The CDR3 has 14 residues. Germline assignment: CDR1 SGHTA and CDR2 FQGNSA. Trimming left V 5 bases short and J 3 bases short, with 12 bases between.

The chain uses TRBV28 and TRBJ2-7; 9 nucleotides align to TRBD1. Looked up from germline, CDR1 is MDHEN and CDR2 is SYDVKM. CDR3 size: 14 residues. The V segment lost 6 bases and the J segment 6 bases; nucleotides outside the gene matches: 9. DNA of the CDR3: TGTGCCAGCAGCCCACCGGGACAGGGCCGCGAGCAGTACTTC. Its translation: CASSPPGQGREQYF. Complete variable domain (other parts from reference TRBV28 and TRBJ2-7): DVKVTQSSRYLVKRTGEKVFLECVQDMDHENMFWYRQDPGLGLRLIYFSYDVKMKEKGDIPEGYSVSREKKERFSLILESASTNQTSMYLCASSPPGQGREQYFGPGTRLTVT.

As DNA, the CDR3 is TGTGCCAGTACAGCTGGGGCCAACGTCCTGACTTTC. Its protein product is CASTAGANVLTF. This rearrangement joins TRBV19 to TRBJ2-6; D remains ambiguous. The CDR3 is made up of 12 amino acids. Trimming stripped 7 bases from V and 2 bases from J, with 3 bases between. Germline V gives CDR1 LNHDA, CDR2 SQIVND (reference sequence).

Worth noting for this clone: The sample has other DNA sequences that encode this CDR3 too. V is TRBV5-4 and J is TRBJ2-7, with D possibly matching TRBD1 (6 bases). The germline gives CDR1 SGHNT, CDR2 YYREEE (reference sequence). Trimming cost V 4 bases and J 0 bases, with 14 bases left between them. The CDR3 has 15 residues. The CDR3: CASSLGTLSSYEQYF. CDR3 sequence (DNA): TGTGCCAGCAGCCTCGGGACATTAAGCTCCTACGAGCAGTACTTC.

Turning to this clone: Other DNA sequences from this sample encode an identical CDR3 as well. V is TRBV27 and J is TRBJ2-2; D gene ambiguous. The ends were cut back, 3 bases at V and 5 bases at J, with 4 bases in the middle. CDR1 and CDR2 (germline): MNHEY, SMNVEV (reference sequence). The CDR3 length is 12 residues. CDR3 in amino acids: CASSFGTGELFF. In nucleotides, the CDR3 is TGTGCCAGCAGTTTCGGGACCGGGGAGCTGTTTTTT.

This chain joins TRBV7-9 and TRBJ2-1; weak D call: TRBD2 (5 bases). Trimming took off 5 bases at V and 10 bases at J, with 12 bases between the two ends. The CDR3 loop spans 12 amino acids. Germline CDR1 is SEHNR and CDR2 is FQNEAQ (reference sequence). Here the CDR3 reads CASSADYGEQFF. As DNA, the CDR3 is TGTGCCAGCAGCGCCGACTACGGGGAGCAGTTCTTC.

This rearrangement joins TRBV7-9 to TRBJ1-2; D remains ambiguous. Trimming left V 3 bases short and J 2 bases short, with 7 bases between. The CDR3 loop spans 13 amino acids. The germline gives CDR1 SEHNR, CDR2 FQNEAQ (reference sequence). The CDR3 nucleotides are TGTGCCAGCAGCTTCGGCAGGAACTATGGCTACACCTTC. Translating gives CASSFGRNYGYTF.

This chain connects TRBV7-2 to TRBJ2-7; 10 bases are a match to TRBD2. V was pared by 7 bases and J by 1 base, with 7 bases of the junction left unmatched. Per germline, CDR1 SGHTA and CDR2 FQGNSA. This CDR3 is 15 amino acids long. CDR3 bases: TGTGCCAGCACCGCCCGTAGCGGGGGGTCCTACGAGCAGTACTTC. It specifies CASTARSGGSYEQYF.

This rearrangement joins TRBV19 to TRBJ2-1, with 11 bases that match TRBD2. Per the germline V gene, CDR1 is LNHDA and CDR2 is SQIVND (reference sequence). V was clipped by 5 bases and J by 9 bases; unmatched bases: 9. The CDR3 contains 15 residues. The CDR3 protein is CASSVAGGLMVEQFF. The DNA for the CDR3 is TGTGCCAGTAGTGTAGCGGGGGGGTTAATGGTTGAGCAGTTCTTC.

For the CDR3, the DNA is TGTGCCAGTAGTTTCGGACACGGTGAGACCCAGTACTTC. It yields the protein CASSFGHGETQYF. This sequence joins TRBV19 and TRBJ2-5, with TRBD1 as a possible D gene (5 bases). The V and J ends lost 5 bases and 5 bases respectively, with 12 bases between them. Germline V gene lookup returns CDR1 LNHDA and CDR2 SQIVND (reference sequence). This CDR3 is built from 13 residues.

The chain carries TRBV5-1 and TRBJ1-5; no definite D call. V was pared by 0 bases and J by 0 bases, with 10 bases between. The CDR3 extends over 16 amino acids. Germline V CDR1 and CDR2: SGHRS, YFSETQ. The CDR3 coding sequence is TGCGCCAGCAGCTTGGAAGGTGGGAATAGCAATCAGCCCCAGCATTTT. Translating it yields CASSLEGGNSNQPQHF. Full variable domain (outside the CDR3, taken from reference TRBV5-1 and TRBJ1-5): KAGVTQTPRYLIKTRGQQVTLSCSPISGHRSVSWYQQTPGQGLQFLFEYFSETQRNKGNFPGRFSGRQFSNSRSEMNVSTLELGDSALYLCASSLEGGNSNQPQHFGDGTRLSIL.

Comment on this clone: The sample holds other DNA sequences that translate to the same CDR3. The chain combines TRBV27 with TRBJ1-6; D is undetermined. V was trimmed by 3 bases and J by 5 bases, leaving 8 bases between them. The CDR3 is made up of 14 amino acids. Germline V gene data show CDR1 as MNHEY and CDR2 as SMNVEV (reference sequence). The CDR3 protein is CASSLADHNSPLHF. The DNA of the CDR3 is TGTGCCAGCAGTTTGGCAGATCATAATTCACCCCTCCACTTT.

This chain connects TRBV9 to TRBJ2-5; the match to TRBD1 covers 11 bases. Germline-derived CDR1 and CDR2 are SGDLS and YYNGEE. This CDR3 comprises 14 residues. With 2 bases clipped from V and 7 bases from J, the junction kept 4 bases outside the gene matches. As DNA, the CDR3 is TGTGCCAGCAGCGTCGGACAGGGGGCGTTGACCCAGTACTTC. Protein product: CASSVGQGALTQYF.

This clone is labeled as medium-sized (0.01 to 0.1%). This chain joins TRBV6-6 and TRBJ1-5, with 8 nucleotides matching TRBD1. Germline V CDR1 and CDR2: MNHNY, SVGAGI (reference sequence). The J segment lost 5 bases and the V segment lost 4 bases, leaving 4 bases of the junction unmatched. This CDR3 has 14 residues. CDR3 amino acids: CASSSQGAYQPQHF. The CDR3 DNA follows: TGTGCCAGCAGTTCGCAGGGGGCATATCAGCCCCAGCATTTT.

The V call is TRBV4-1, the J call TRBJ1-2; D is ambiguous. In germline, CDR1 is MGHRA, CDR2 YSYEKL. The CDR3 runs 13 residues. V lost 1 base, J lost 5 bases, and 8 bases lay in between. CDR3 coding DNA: TGCGCCAGCAGCCAAGCACAGAGATATGGCTACACCTTC. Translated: CASSQAQRYGYTF.

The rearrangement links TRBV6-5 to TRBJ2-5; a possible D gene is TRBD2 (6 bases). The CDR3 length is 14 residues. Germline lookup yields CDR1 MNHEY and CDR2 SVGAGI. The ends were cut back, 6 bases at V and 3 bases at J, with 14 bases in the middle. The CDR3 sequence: CASRRSGGEETQYF. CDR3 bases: TGTGCCAGCAGGCGATCCGGGGGAGAAGAGACCCAGTACTTC.

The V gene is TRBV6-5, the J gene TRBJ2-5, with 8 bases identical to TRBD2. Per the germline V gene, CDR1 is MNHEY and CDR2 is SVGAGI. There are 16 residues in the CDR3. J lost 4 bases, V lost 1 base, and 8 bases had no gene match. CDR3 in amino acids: CASSYYTTGGRETQYF. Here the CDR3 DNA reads TGTGCCAGCAGTTACTACACAACGGGGGGGCGAGAGACCCAGTACTTC.

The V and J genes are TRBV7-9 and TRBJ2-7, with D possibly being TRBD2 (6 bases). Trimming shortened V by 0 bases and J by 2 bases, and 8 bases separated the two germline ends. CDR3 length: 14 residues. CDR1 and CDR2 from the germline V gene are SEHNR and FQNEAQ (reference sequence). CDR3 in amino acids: CASSLAGGTYEQYF. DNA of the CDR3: TGTGCCAGCAGCTTAGCCGGGGGAACCTACGAGCAGTACTTC. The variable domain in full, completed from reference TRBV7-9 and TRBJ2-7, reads DTGVSQNPRHKITKRGQNVTFRCDPISEHNRLYWYRQTLGQGPEFLTYFQNEAQLEKSRLLSDRFSAERPKGSFSTLEIQRTEQGDSAMYLCASSLAGGTYEQYFGPGTRLTVT.

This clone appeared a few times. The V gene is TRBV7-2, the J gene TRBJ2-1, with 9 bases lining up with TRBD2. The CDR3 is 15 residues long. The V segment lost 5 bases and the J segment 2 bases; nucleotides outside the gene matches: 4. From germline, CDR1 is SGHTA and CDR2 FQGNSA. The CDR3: CASSPRTSAYNEQFF. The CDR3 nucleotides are TGTGCCAGCAGCCCACGGACTAGCGCCTACAATGAGCAGTTCTTC. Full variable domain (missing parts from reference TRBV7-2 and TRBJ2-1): GAGVSQSPSNKVTEKGKDVELRCDPISGHTALYWYRQSLGQGLEFLIYFQGNSAPDKSGLPSDRFSAERTGGSVSTLTIQRTQQEDSAVYLCASSPRTSAYNEQFFGPGTRLTVL.

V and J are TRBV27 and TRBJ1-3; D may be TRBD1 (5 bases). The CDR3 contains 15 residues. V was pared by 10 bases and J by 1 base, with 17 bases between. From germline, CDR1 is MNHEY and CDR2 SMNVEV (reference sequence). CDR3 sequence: CATKPGGTSGNTIYF. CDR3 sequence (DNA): TGTGCCACCAAACCGGGGGGGACGTCTGGAAACACCATATATTTT.

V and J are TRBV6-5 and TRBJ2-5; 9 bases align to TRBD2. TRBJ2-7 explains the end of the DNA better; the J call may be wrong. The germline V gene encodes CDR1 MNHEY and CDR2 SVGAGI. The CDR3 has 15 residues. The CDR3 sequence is CASGGSGGPMYEQYF. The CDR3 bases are TGTGCCAGCGGGGGGAGCGGGGGGCCGATGTACGAGCAGTACTTC.

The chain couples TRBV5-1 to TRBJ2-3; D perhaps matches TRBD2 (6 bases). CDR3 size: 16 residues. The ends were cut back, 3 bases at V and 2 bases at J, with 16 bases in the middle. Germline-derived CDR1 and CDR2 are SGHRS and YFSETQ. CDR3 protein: CASSSIPGLTTDTQYF. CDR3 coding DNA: TGCGCCAGCAGCTCGATACCGGGACTTACCACAGATACGCAGTATTTT.

The CDR3 DNA reads TGTGCCAGCAGTTTAAGTCCGGGGCGATCCTACAATGAGCAGTTCTTC. Amino acid sequence: CASSLSPGRSYNEQFF. The chain uses TRBV27 and TRBJ2-1; perhaps D is TRBD1 or TRBD2 (5 bases each). The CDR3 covers 16 residues. V lost 2 bases to trimming and J lost 1 base, with 12 bases between them. Germline CDR1 reads MNHEY; CDR2 reads SMNVEV (reference sequence).

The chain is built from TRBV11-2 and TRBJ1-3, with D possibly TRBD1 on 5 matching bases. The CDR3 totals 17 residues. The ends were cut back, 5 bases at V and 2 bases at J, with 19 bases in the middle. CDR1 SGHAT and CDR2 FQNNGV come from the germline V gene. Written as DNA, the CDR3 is TGTGCCAGCAGCAAAGGGGCAGGGAGAAATGCTGGAAACACCATATATTTT. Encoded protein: CASSKGAGRNAGNTIYF.

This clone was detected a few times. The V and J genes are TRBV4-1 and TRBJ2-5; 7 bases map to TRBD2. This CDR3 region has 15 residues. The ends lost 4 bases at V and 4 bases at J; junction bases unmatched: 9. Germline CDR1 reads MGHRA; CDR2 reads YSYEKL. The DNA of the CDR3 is TGCGCCAGCAGCCTAGGTTCGTCGGGGGGAGAGACCCAGTACTTC. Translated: CASSLGSSGGETQYF.

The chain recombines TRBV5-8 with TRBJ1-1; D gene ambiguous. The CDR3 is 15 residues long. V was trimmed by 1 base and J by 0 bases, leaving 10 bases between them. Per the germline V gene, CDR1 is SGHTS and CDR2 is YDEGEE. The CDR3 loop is CASSLTDYLNTEAFF. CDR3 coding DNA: TGTGCCAGCAGCTTGACGGATTACTTGAACACTGAAGCTTTCTTT. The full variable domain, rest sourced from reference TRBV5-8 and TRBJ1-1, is EAGVTQSPTHLIKTRGQQATLRCSPISGHTSVYWYQQALGLGLQFLLWYDEGEERNRGNFPPRFSGRQFPNYSSELNVNALELEDSALYLCASSLTDYLNTEAFFGQGTRLTVV.

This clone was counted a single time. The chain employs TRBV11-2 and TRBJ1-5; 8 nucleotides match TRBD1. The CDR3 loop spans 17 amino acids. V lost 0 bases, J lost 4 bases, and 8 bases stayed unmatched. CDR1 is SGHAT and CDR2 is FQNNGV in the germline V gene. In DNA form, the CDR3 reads TGTGCCAGCAGCTTAGATGGGAGGACAGGGAGAAATCAGCCCCAGCATTTT. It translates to CASSLDGRTGRNQPQHF.